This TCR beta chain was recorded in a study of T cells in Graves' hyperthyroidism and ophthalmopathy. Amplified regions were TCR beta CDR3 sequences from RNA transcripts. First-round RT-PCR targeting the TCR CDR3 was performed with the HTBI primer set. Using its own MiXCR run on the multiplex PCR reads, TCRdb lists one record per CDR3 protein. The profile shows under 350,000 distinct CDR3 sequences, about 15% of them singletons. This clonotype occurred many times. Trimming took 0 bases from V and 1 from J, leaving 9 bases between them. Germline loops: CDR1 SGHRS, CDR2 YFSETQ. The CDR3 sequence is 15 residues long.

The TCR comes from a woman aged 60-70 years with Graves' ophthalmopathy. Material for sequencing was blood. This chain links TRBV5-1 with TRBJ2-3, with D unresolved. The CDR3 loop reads CASSLGRMGTDTQYF. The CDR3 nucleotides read TGCGCCAGCAGCTTGGGCCGGATGGGCACAGATACGCAGTATTTT.